This T cell receptor (beta chain) was captured by sequencing in a study of vaccination effects on CD4 cells after COVID-19 (dated by TCRdb to between 2021 and 2022). Regarding the study in general: Each participant received two doses of an mRNA SARS-CoV-2 vaccine, either BNT162b2 or mRNA-1273. SARS-CoV-2 spike-specific CD4+ TCR repertoires were compared before and after mRNA vaccination in COVID-19 convalescent patients and in infection-naive vaccine recipients. Altogether, some 11 COVID-19 convalescent patients and a few SARS-CoV-2-naive healthy vaccine recipients made up the full study. The Oncomine TCR Beta short-read assay on an Illumina iSeq 100 was used to sequence cultures from other donors in the study.

Trimming at the junction amounts to 3 bases on V and 5 bases on J, and the germline ends lie 17 bases apart. Including cysteine and phenylalanine, the CDR3 has 15 amino acids. Just the 45-base CDR3 DNA is kept, in frame starting at base 1. Looking up the germline V gene yields CDR1 SGHTS and CDR2 YDEGEE. In the ViraFEST assay, PBMC were stimulated with viral peptide pools, and antigen-specific CD4+ T cell clonotypes were then identified by expansion using TCR sequencing. After less than 13 days of culture, CD4+ T cells were isolated with the EasySep CD4+ T cell isolation kit. Negative nucleocapsid antibody results before and after vaccination confirmed that the healthy vaccine recipients had no prior SARS-CoV-2 infection. Over 1.5 million PBMC per well were cultured with approximately 10 ug/ml peptides in IMDM containing about 5% human AB serum, around 10 IU/ml IL-2 and gentamicin. On days 3 and 7, half of the culture medium was replaced with fresh IL-2-containing medium. Unless otherwise noted, each peptide stimulation condition was cultured in triplicate wells. PBMC were separated from whole blood using Ficoll-Paque Plus gradient centrifugation and were then either cryopreserved at -140C or used fresh. The spike proteins of SARS-CoV-2 and of the common cold coronaviruses HCoV-NL63, HCoV-OC43 and HCoV-229E were spanned by overlapping peptide pools. Genomic DNA was extracted from cultured CD4+ T cells with the QIAamp micro DNA kit.

The library was built by means of the immunoSEQ multiplex PCR assay. TCR beta CDR3 sequencing was performed on DNA from the cultured, isolated CD4+ T cells. The authors processed their data as follows. Non-productive TCR sequences were discarded, and reads were trimmed to the CDR3 region, with only CDR3s of 7 or more amino acids retained. Antigen-specific clonotypes were identified with the MANAFEST web app by comparing expansion in peptide wells against reference cultures. To be called positive, a clone needed expansion at FDR<0.05 compared with the reference and with all other wells, an odds ratio greater than 5, and a frequency greater than 0.1% in two replicate wells. Clonotypes significantly expanded in SARS-CoV-2 spike wells and in at least one common cold coronavirus spike condition were defined as cross-reactive. Levenshtein distance calculated with the stringdist R package was used to assess CDR3 similarity, and unrooted trees were constructed with ape in R 3.6.1. TCRdb took over this immuneACCESS table, retaining in-frame rearrangements with V and J assigned. Such tables are incomplete; in checked studies, under half of the missing clones stem from an unresolved V gene, and the remainder is unexplained. V, J and clone size are taken as reported in that table, and D and trimming were inferred from the DNA itself. This sample holds fewer than 65,000 clones; over 70% were observed only once. The top ten clonotypes cover about 4% of the sample.

This clone was seen a handful of times. No antigen is known for it. The record has no base qualities; no much larger clone is one base away. Overall study results and their limits: The study was limited by a small number of convalescent patients and lacked early post-infection timepoints. Clones induced by infection and clones induced by vaccination both contracted markedly at late timepoints after vaccination, which fits with T cell responses waning over time. Among healthy vaccine recipients, nearly all vaccine-induced clones were SARS-CoV-2 mono-reactive, and just 1 of 255 was cross-reactive with common cold coronaviruses.

The sample was CD4+ T cells from PBMCs cultured with HCoV-OC43 spike peptides, taken before COVID-19 vaccination. What this sample's cell subset or site label stands for: HCoV-OC43 spike overlapping peptide pool stimulation. Recombination connected TRBV5-8 to TRBJ1-1; the D gene is perhaps TRBD1, on 5 matching bases. The sequence was collected from a human donor who received a COVID-19 vaccine. The DNA sequence follows: TGTGCCAGCAGCTCCACCGGGACCCGGGTAACTGAAGCTTTCTTT. Translated, it reads CASSSTGTRVTEAFF.